Reported below is one TCR beta chain. This entry belongs to a study of blood T cell repertoires in COVID-19. Generated by immunoSEQ multiplex PCR, the TCRdb table keeps only in-frame clones and is missing some. The data hold about 210,000 clones, with 83% observed a single time. The sequence came from a woman aged 40 to 50 with active or convalescent COVID-19. Sequencing was done on a sample of peripheral blood.

The CDR3 DNA is TGCGCCAGCAGGCACAGCGGCGTATACATCAATTCACCCCTCCACTTT. It translates to CASRHSGVYINSPLHF. The genes are TRBV5-1 and TRBJ1-6; no clear D gene. V lost 5 bases and J lost 7, with 19 bases in between. This CDR3 is built from 16 residues. Germline CDR1 SGHRS, CDR2 YFSETQ.